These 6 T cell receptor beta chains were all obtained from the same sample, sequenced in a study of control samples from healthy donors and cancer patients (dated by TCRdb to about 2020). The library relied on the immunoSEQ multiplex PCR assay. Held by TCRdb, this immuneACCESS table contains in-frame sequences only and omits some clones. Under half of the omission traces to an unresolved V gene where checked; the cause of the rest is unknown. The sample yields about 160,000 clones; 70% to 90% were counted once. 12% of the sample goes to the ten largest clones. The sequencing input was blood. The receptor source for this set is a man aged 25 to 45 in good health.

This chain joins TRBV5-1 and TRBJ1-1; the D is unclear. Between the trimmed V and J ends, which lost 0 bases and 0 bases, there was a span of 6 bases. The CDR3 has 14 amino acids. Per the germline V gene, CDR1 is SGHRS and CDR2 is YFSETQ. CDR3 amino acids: CASSLEALNTEAFF. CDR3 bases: TGCGCCAGCAGCTTGGAGGCATTGAACACTGAAGCTTTCTTT.

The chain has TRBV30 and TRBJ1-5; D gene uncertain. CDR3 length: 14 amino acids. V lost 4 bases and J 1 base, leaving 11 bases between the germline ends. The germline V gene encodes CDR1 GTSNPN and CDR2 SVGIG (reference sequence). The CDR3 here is CAWTLKGSNQPQHF. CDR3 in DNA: TGTGCCTGGACTTTGAAGGGAAGCAATCAGCCCCAGCATTTT. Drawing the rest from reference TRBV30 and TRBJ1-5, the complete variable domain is SQTIHQWPATLVQPVGSPLSLECTVEGTSNPNLYWYRQAAGRGLQLLFYSVGIGQISSEVPQNLSASRPQDRQFILSSKKLLLSDSGFYLCAWTLKGSNQPQHFGDGTRLSIL.

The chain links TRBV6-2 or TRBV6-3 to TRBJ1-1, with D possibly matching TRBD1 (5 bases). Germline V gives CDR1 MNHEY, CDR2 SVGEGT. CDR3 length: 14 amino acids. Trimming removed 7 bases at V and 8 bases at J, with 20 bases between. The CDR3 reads CASNPVGTPREAFF. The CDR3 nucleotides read TGTGCCAGCAACCCGGTAGGGACGCCAAGGGAAGCTTTCTTT.

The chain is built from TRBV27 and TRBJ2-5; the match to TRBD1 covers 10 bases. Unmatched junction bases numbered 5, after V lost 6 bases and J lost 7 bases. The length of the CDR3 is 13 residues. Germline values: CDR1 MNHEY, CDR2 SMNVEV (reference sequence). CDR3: CASRPTGGRTQYF. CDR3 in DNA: TGTGCCAGCAGGCCGACAGGGGGCAGGACCCAGTACTTC.

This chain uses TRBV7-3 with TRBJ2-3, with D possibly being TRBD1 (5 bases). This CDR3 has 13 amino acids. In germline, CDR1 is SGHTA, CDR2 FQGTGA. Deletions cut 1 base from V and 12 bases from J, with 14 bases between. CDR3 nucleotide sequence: TGTGCCAGCAGCTTAAACACGAAAGACAGACAGTATTTT. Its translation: CASSLNTKDRQYF.

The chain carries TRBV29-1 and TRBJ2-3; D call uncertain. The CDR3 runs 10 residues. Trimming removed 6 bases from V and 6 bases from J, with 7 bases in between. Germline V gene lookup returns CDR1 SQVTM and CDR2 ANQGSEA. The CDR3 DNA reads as TGCAGCGTCGATAGGGATACGCAGTATTTT. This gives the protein CSVDRDTQYF.